This T cell receptor beta chain was recovered during a study of T-cell memory formation after mild COVID-19. About the research overall: TCR clustering was largely donor specific.

The CDR3 sequence is 14 residues long. Germline-derived CDR1 and CDR2 are MDHEN and SYDVKM. The V end was cut by 6 bases, the J end by 8 bases, with 16 bases between. Overall study findings and caveats: Day 15 to 85 contracting clones showed balanced CD4/CD8; day 15 to 37 expanders favored CD4+. Pre-infection memory showed some responding clones, and this suggested that cross-reactive memory joined.

This clonotype was observed many times. The antigen remains undetermined. Each CDR3 protein gets one entry after TCRdb re-called the 5' RACE reads with MiXCR. The top ten clones hold approximately 20% of a sample with 300,000 to 400,000 distinct CDR3 sequences, 15% to 20% of them seen once. Material: PBMCs or a T cell subset sorted from them (not recorded which). V and J are TRBV28 and TRBJ1-4; no firm D call. This TCR derives from a young man who had mild COVID-19 (a few samples of this study predate the infection). Cell type and time point are not known. The CDR3 bases are TGTGCCAGCAGGCCGGCAGGCCGGCTGGAAAAACTGTTTTTT. It specifies CASRPAGRLEKLFF. The entire variable domain, with the rest obtained from reference TRBV28 and TRBJ1-4, is as follows: DVKVTQSSRYLVKRTGEKVFLECVQDMDHENMFWYRQDPGLGLRLIYFSYDVKMKEKGDIPEGYSVSREKKERFSLILESASTNQTSMYLCASRPAGRLEKLFFGSGTQLSVL.